This T cell receptor (beta chain) was observed in a study of blood T cell repertoires in COVID-19. Study summary: Researchers got acute and convalescent COVID-19 samples from the United States, Italy and Spain. The cDNA or gDNA used as material had been derived from T cells, B-cell-depleted T cells, or PBMCs.

The sample holds a few counts of this clone. In the study's own analysis: Amplification of reference gene primers was used by the study to estimate nucleated cell counts. Profiled with immunoSEQ multiplex PCR; TCRdb holds only in-frame clones, not every one. V, J and clone size are taken as reported in that table, and D and trimming were inferred from the DNA itself. The sample consists of around 110,000 clones, over 65% of them appearing once. Trimming shortened V by 1 base and J by 1 base, and 11 bases separated the two germline ends. The CDR3 contains 15 residues. From germline, CDR1 is SGHNT and CDR2 YYREEE (reference sequence).

The clonotype originates from a woman aged 70 to 79 with acute or convalescent COVID-19. The genes are TRBV5-4 and TRBJ1-2; D unclear. Sequences were obtained from peripheral blood. The CDR3 sequence: CASSLLLYGNYGYTF. In DNA form, the CDR3 reads TGTGCCAGCAGCTTGCTGTTGTACGGTAACTATGGCTACACCTTC.